The entry that follows covers one T cell receptor (beta chain) sequence. Only in-frame clones appear in the TCRdb table, and some are missing; sequencing was by immunoSEQ multiplex PCR. The sample shows roughly 190,000 clones, less than 90% of them seen only once. Germline-derived CDR1 and CDR2 are LNHNV and YYDKDF (reference sequence). V dropped 8 bases and J dropped 7; count of bases not matched to a gene: 10. The CDR3 is made up of 15 amino acids. The sample is drawn from a study of blood T cell repertoires in COVID-19. The origin of this receptor is a woman aged 40-49 years with acute or convalescent COVID-19. V is TRBV15 and J is TRBJ1-5; 11 nucleotides align to TRBD1. Sequences were obtained from peripheral blood. Here the CDR3 reads CATARRTGGDQPQHF. For the CDR3, the DNA is TGTGCCACCGCAAGGCGGACAGGGGGCGACCAGCCCCAGCATTTT. Full variable domain (rest looked up from reference TRBV15 and TRBJ1-5): DAMVIQNPRYQVTQFGKPVTLSCSQTLNHNVMYWYQQKSSQAPKLLFHYYDKDFNNEADTPDNFQSRRPNTSFCFLDIRSPGLGDTAMYLCATARRTGGDQPQHFGDGTRLSIL.